The rows below give T cell receptor beta chains drawn from one sample of a study of blood T cell repertoires in COVID-19. The assay was immunoSEQ multiplex PCR, and TCRdb's table has in-frame clones only and misses some. The sample consists of about 200,000 clones, roughly 85% of them appearing once. Sequenced input: peripheral blood. The source is a woman aged 40 to 49 with active or convalescent COVID-19. CDR3s include the opening cysteine and the closing phenylalanine or tryptophan. The D gene is left open where the match is weak.

V gene	D gene	J gene	CDR3 protein
TRBV10-1	NA	TRBJ2-3	CASSETASGADTQYF
TRBV10-3	NA	TRBJ2-3	CASARTVTTDTQYF
TRBV7-2	NA	TRBJ1-1	CASSLGQISTEAFF
TRBV24-1	NA	TRBJ2-5	CATSDKTESQETQYF
TRBV9	NA	TRBJ1-3	CASSVGGSSGNTIYF
TRBV10-1	NA	TRBJ1-1	CASRGTYLGNTEAFF
TRBV5-4	TRBD1	TRBJ1-1	CASRPGQGALVTEAFF
TRBV27	NA	TRBJ1-5	CASSPPGQPQHF
TRBV28	TRBD1	TRBJ1-1	CASSLGGQLNTEAFF
TRBV7-2	NA	TRBJ1-3	CASSATGRSGNTIYF
TRBV29-1	NA	TRBJ2-1	CSVISGSNEQFF
TRBV29-1	TRBD1	TRBJ2-7	CSAGTGEPYEQYF
TRBV4-2	NA	TRBJ2-1	CASSQSVPSYNEQFF